The rows below give T cell receptor beta chains drawn from one sample of a study of blood T cell repertoires in COVID-19. Profiling relied on immunoSEQ multiplex PCR, and the TCRdb table lists in-frame clones only, not all of them. The sample lists more than 35,000 clones, 89% occurring once. Sequencing input: peripheral blood. The receptors come from a human donor in a cohort sampled during active COVID-19. Both conserved end residues are part of each CDR3. The D gene is left open where the match is weak. Part of the rows lack a size; the others show once, few, many or a class for expanded clones.

clone size: -
V gene: TRBV11-2
D gene: -
J gene: TRBJ2-3
CDR3 protein: CASSLDPGRRTDTQYF
CDR3 DNA: TGTGCCAGCAGCTTAGATCCGGGGAGGCGCACAGATACGCAGTATTTT

clone size: -
V gene: TRBV27
D gene: -
J gene: TRBJ2-1
CDR3 protein: CASREGYNEQFF
CDR3 DNA: TGTGCCAGCAGGGAGGGGTACAATGAGCAGTTCTTC

clone size: -
V gene: TRBV6-5
D gene: -
J gene: TRBJ1-5
CDR3 protein: CASRAQGNQPQHF
CDR3 DNA: TGTGCCAGCAGAGCTCAGGGAAATCAGCCCCAGCATTTT

clone size: -
V gene: TRBV7-9
D gene: TRBD1
J gene: TRBJ2-7
CDR3 protein: CASSSTTNGQGGFLYEQYF
CDR3 DNA: TGTGCCAGCAGCTCGACAACGAACGGACAGGGAGGTTTCCTCTACGAGCAGTACTTC

clone size: -
V gene: TRBV27
D gene: -
J gene: TRBJ1-2
CDR3 protein: CASRSDMDYGYTF
CDR3 DNA: TGTGCCAGCAGGTCCGACATGGACTATGGCTACACCTTC

clone size: -
V gene: TRBV12-5
D gene: TRBD1
J gene: TRBJ2-7
CDR3 protein: CASGLPRTGSYEQYF
CDR3 DNA: TGTGCTAGTGGTTTACCTCGGACAGGGTCCTACGAGCAGTACTTC

clone size: -
V gene: TRBV5-1
D gene: TRBD2
J gene: TRBJ2-7
CDR3 protein: CASSSGLAGVQRYEQYF
CDR3 DNA: TGCGCCAGCAGCTCCGGGCTAGCGGGAGTCCAGCGCTACGAGCAGTACTTC

clone size: -
V gene: TRBV4-1
D gene: -
J gene: TRBJ1-1
CDR3 protein: CASRNQGNTEAFF
CDR3 DNA: TGCGCCAGCAGAAACCAGGGGAACACTGAAGCTTTCTTT

clone size: -
V gene: TRBV5-1
D gene: TRBD2
J gene: TRBJ2-7
CDR3 protein: CASSPSGRENLWEQYF
CDR3 DNA: TGCGCCAGCAGCCCCTCGGGGAGGGAGAATTTGTGGGAGCAGTACTTC

clone size: -
V gene: TRBV12-3/TRBV12-4
D gene: -
J gene: TRBJ2-7
CDR3 protein: CASSPGDTRQYF
CDR3 DNA: TGTGCCAGCAGCCCCGGGGACACGAGGCAGTACTTC

clone size: once
V gene: TRBV6-5
D gene: -
J gene: TRBJ1-4
CDR3 protein: CASSYEQGREKLFF
CDR3 DNA: TGTGCCAGCAGTTACGAACAGGGTCGTGAAAAACTGTTTTTT

clone size: -
V gene: TRBV5-1
D gene: -
J gene: TRBJ2-1
CDR3 protein: CASSLVLRYNEQFF
CDR3 DNA: TGCGCCAGCAGCTTGGTCCTGAGGTACAATGAGCAGTTCTTC

clone size: -
V gene: TRBV19
D gene: TRBD2
J gene: TRBJ2-1
CDR3 protein: CASGSGNWNNEQFF
CDR3 DNA: TGTGCCAGTGGTAGCGGGAATTGGAACAATGAGCAGTTCTTC

clone size: -
V gene: TRBV3-1/TRBV3-2
D gene: -
J gene: TRBJ2-5
CDR3 protein: CASSQVGEAGETQYF
CDR3 DNA: TGTGCCAGCAGCCAAGTCGGCGAAGCCGGGGAGACCCAGTACTTC

clone size: -
V gene: TRBV18
D gene: -
J gene: TRBJ1-1
CDR3 protein: CASSPGQVRLNTEAFF
CDR3 DNA: TGTGCCAGCTCACCAGGGCAGGTTCGGCTGAACACTGAAGCTTTCTTT

clone size: -
V gene: TRBV6-2/TRBV6-3
D gene: TRBD1
J gene: TRBJ1-1
CDR3 protein: CASSYSDRVGTEAFF
CDR3 DNA: TGTGCCAGCAGCTATTCGGACAGGGTGGGAACTGAAGCTTTCTTT

clone size: -
V gene: TRBV9
D gene: TRBD2
J gene: TRBJ2-3
CDR3 protein: CASERTSGTDTQYF
CDR3 DNA: TGTGCCAGCGAACGGACTAGCGGAACAGATACGCAGTATTTT

clone size: -
V gene: TRBV30
D gene: -
J gene: TRBJ1-6
CDR3 protein: CASQSSYNSPLHF
CDR3 DNA: TGTGCCTCACAGAGCTCCTATAATTCACCCCTCCACTTT

clone size: -
V gene: TRBV7-9
D gene: -
J gene: TRBJ2-1
CDR3 protein: CASSTGNNEQFF
CDR3 DNA: TGTGCCAGCTCCACGGGGAACAATGAGCAGTTCTTC

clone size: -
V gene: TRBV19
D gene: -
J gene: TRBJ1-6
CDR3 protein: CASSIESDSPLHF
CDR3 DNA: TGTGCCAGTAGTATAGAGTCGGATTCACCCCTCCACTTT

clone size: -
V gene: TRBV30
D gene: -
J gene: TRBJ1-1
CDR3 protein: CAWRGGDTEAFF
CDR3 DNA: TGTGCCTGGAGAGGGGGGGACACTGAAGCTTTCTTT

clone size: -
V gene: TRBV19
D gene: -
J gene: TRBJ2-3
CDR3 protein: CASSTDISDTQYF
CDR3 DNA: TGTGCCAGTAGTACGGACATCTCAGATACGCAGTATTTT

clone size: -
V gene: TRBV6-5
D gene: -
J gene: TRBJ2-6
CDR3 protein: CASSYSPLGANVLTF
CDR3 DNA: TGTGCCAGCAGTTACTCCCCACTAGGGGCCAACGTCCTGACTTTC

clone size: -
V gene: TRBV2
D gene: -
J gene: TRBJ2-3
CDR3 protein: CASSQSELRTDTQYF
CDR3 DNA: TGTGCCAGCAGCCAATCCGAGCTACGCACAGATACGCAGTATTTT

clone size: -
V gene: TRBV3-1/TRBV3-2
D gene: -
J gene: TRBJ1-6
CDR3 protein: CASSQVAALNSPLHF
CDR3 DNA: TGTGCCAGCAGCCAGGTGGCGGCCCTTAATTCACCCCTCCACTTT

clone size: -
V gene: TRBV30
D gene: TRBD2
J gene: TRBJ2-3
CDR3 protein: CAWTLAGEGNTQYF
CDR3 DNA: TGTGCCTGGACACTAGCGGGGGAGGGAAATACGCAGTATTTT

clone size: -
V gene: TRBV27
D gene: TRBD1
J gene: TRBJ2-6
CDR3 protein: CASSSLTGAGANVLTF
CDR3 DNA: TGTGCCAGCAGTTCGCTAACAGGGGCTGGGGCCAACGTCCTGACTTTC

clone size: -
V gene: TRBV7-2
D gene: -
J gene: TRBJ1-2
CDR3 protein: CASSLHSYGYTF
CDR3 DNA: TGTGCCAGCAGCTTACACAGCTATGGCTACACCTTC

clone size: once
V gene: TRBV5-4
D gene: -
J gene: TRBJ2-6
CDR3 protein: CASSLEQGSYSGANVLTF
CDR3 DNA: TGTGCCAGCAGCTTGGAACAGGGCAGTTACTCTGGGGCCAACGTCCTGACTTTC

clone size: few
V gene: TRBV6-1
D gene: TRBD2
J gene: TRBJ2-7
CDR3 protein: CASSERTSGSYEQYF
CDR3 DNA: TGTGCCAGCAGTGAAAGGACTAGCGGCTCCTACGAGCAGTACTTC

clone size: -
V gene: TRBV6-2/TRBV6-3
D gene: TRBD1
J gene: TRBJ1-2
CDR3 protein: CASSREGARYGYTF
CDR3 DNA: TGTGCCAGCAGTAGAGAGGGGGCCCGCTATGGCTACACCTTC

clone size: few
V gene: TRBV7-2
D gene: -
J gene: TRBJ2-2
CDR3 protein: CASSLMGQRNTGELFF
CDR3 DNA: TGTGCCAGCAGCTTAATGGGGCAGAGAAACACCGGGGAGCTGTTTTTT

clone size: -
V gene: TRBV18
D gene: TRBD1
J gene: TRBJ2-5
CDR3 protein: CASSRDRQETQYF
CDR3 DNA: TGTGCCAGCTCCCGGGACAGACAAGAGACCCAGTACTTC

clone size: -
V gene: TRBV7-2
D gene: TRBD1
J gene: TRBJ1-2
CDR3 protein: CASSLDPGGNYGYTF
CDR3 DNA: TGTGCCAGCAGCTTAGATCCAGGGGGCAACTATGGCTACACCTTC

clone size: -
V gene: TRBV6-5
D gene: TRBD1
J gene: TRBJ1-2
CDR3 protein: CASRKQGCDGYTF
CDR3 DNA: TGTGCCAGCAGGAAACAGGGGTGCGATGGCTACACCTTC

clone size: -
V gene: TRBV11-3
D gene: TRBD2
J gene: TRBJ2-5
CDR3 protein: CASSLVMGLAGESSQETQYF
CDR3 DNA: TGTGCCAGCAGCTTAGTAATGGGACTAGCGGGAGAGTCCTCCCAAGAGACCCAGTACTTC

clone size: -
V gene: TRBV6-1
D gene: TRBD2
J gene: TRBJ2-3
CDR3 protein: CASSGQSGRGTDTQYF
CDR3 DNA: TGTGCCAGCAGTGGCCAAAGCGGGAGGGGCACAGATACGCAGTATTTT

clone size: -
V gene: TRBV6-5
D gene: TRBD1
J gene: TRBJ1-1
CDR3 protein: CASRKQGMNTEAFF
CDR3 DNA: TGTGCCAGCAGGAAACAGGGGATGAACACTGAAGCTTTCTTT

clone size: -
V gene: TRBV30
D gene: TRBD1
J gene: TRBJ2-5
CDR3 protein: CAWTRGQPQETQYF
CDR3 DNA: TGTGCCTGGACCAGGGGACAGCCCCAAGAGACCCAGTACTTC

clone size: -
V gene: TRBV4-1
D gene: -
J gene: TRBJ1-3
CDR3 protein: CASSQDRVYGNTIYF
CDR3 DNA: TGCGCCAGCAGCCAAGATCGGGTTTATGGAAACACCATATATTTT

clone size: -
V gene: TRBV7-9
D gene: -
J gene: TRBJ2-4
CDR3 protein: CASTEPEVGVAKNIQYF
CDR3 DNA: TGTGCCAGCACCGAGCCCGAAGTCGGGGTAGCCAAAAACATTCAGTACTTC

clone size: once
V gene: TRBV6-4
D gene: TRBD1
J gene: TRBJ1-4
CDR3 protein: CARHELRDREHREKLFF
CDR3 DNA: TGTGCCAGGCATGAACTAAGGGACAGGGAGCATCGTGAAAAACTGTTTTTT

clone size: -
V gene: TRBV5-1
D gene: -
J gene: TRBJ1-6
CDR3 protein: CASSPIWGQNSPLHF
CDR3 DNA: TGCGCCAGCAGCCCGATATGGGGACAAAATTCACCCCTCCACTTT

clone size: -
V gene: TRBV5-1
D gene: TRBD1
J gene: TRBJ2-7
CDR3 protein: CASSLGQGGREQYF
CDR3 DNA: TGCGCCAGCAGCTTGGGACAGGGGGGACGGGAGCAGTACTTC

clone size: -
V gene: TRBV5-6
D gene: -
J gene: TRBJ1-5
CDR3 protein: CASSSFLSNQPQHF
CDR3 DNA: TGTGCCAGCAGCTCCTTTCTTAGCAATCAGCCCCAGCATTTT

clone size: -
V gene: TRBV4-3
D gene: TRBD1
J gene: TRBJ1-2
CDR3 protein: CASSHKDRGSDGYTF
CDR3 DNA: TGCGCCAGCAGCCATAAAGACAGGGGGTCTGATGGCTACACCTTC

clone size: -
V gene: TRBV30
D gene: -
J gene: TRBJ1-6
CDR3 protein: CAWKGQGNSPLHF
CDR3 DNA: TGTGCCTGGAAGGGTCAGGGAAATTCACCCCTCCACTTT